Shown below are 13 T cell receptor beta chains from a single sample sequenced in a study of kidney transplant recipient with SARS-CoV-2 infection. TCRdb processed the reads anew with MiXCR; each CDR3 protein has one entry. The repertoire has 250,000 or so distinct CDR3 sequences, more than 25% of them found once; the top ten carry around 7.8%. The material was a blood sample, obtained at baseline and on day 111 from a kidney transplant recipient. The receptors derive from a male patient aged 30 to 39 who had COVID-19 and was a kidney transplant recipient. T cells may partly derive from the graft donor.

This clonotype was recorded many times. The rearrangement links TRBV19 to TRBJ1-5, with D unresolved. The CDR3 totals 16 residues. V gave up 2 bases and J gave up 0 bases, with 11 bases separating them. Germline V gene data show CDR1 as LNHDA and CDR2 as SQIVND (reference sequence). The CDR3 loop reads CASSITTRGSNQPQHF. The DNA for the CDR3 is TGTGCCAGTAGTATAACCACTCGGGGTAGCAATCAGCCCCAGCATTTT.

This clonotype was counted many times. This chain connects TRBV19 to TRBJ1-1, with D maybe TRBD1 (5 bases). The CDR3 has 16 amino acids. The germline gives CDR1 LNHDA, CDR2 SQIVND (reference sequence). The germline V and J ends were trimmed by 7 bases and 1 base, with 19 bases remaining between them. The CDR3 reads CASTPLSGGANTEAFF. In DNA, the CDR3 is TGTGCCAGTACCCCCCTAAGTGGAGGGGCGAACACTGAAGCTTTCTTT. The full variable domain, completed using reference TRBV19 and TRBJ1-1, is DGGITQSPKYLFRKEGQNVTLSCEQNLNHDAMYWYRQDPGQGLRLIYYSQIVNDFQKGDIAEGYSVSREKKESFPLTVTSAQKNPTAFYLCASTPLSGGANTEAFFGQGTRLTVV.

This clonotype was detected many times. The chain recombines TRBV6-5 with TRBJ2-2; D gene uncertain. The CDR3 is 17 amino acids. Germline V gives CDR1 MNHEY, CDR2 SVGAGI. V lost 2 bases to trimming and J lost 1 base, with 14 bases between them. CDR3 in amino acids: CASSYGRYRRNTGELFF. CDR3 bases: TGTGCCAGCAGTTACGGACGGTACCGGAGGAACACCGGGGAGCTGTTTTTT.

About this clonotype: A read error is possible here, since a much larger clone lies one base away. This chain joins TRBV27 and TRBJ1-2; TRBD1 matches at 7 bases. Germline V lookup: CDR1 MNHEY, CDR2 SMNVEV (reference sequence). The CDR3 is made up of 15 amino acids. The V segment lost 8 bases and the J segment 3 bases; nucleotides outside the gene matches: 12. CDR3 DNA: TGTGCCAGCTGTGCCCGACAGGGTTTGGACTATGGCTACACCTTC. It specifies CASCARQGLDYGYTF.

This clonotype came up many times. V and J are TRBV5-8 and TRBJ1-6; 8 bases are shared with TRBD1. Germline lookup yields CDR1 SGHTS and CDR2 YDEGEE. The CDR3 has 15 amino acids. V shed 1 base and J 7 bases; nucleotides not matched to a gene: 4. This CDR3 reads CASSLYAGGNSPLHF. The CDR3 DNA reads TGTGCCAGCAGCTTGTACGCAGGGGGCAATTCACCCCTCCACTTT.

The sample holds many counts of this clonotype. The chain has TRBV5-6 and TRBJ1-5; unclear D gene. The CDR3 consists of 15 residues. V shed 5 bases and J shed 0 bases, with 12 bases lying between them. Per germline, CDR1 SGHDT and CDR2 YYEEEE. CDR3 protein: CASREVGDSNQPQHF. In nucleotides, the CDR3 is TGTGCCAGCAGGGAGGTCGGGGATAGCAATCAGCCCCAGCATTTT.

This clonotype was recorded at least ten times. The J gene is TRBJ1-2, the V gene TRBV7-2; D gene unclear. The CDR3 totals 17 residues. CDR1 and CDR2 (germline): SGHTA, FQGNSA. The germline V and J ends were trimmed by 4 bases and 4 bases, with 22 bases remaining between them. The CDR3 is CASSYPIRDGKTYGYTF. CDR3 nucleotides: TGTGCCAGCAGCTACCCGATCAGAGACGGAAAGACCTATGGCTACACCTTC.

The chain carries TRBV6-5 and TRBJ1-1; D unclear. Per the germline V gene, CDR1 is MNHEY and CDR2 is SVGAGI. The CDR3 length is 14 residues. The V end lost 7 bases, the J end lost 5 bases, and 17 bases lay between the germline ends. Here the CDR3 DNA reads TGTGCCAGCAATGAACCGGGCCAATATACTGAAGCTTTCTTT. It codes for CASNEPGQYTEAFF.

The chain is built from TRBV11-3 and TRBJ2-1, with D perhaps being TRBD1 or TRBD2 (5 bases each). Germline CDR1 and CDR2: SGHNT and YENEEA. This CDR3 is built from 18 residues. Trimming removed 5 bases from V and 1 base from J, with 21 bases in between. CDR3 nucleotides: TGTGCCAGCAGCCCCGAACCCGGGGCGGCATCGTCCTACAATGAGCAGTTCTTC. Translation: CASSPEPGAASSYNEQFF.

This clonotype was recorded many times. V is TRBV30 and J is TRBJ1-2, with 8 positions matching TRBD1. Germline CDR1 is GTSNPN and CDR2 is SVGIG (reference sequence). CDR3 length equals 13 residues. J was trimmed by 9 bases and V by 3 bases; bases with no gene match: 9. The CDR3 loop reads CAWRTPTGESYTF. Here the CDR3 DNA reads TGTGCCTGGAGGACTCCGACAGGGGAGAGCTACACCTTC.

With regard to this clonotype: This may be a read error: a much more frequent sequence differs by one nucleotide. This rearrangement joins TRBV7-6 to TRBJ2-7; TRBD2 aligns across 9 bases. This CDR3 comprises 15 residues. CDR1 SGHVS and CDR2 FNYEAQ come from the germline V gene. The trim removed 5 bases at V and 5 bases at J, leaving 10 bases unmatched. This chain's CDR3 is CASSPPAGGSDEQYF. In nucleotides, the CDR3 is TGTGCCAGCAGCCCACCAGCGGGGGGCTCAGACGAGCAGTACTTC. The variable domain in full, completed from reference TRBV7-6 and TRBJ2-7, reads GAGVSQSPRYKVTKRGQDVALRCDPISGHVSLYWYRQALGQGPEFLTYFNYEAQQDKSGLPNDRFSAERPEGSISTLTIQRTEQRDSAMYRCASSPPAGGSDEQYFGPGTRLTVT.

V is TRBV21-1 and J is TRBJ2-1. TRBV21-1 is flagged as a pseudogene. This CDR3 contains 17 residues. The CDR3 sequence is CASSALVATHSDNEQFF. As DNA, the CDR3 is TGTGCCAGCAGTGCCTTAGTAGCTACCCATTCCGACAATGAGCAGTTCTTC.

CDR3 nucleotides: TGTGCCAGCAGTTCCTTGGGGGATACCGGGGAGCTGTTTTTT. Translating gives CASSSLGDTGELFF. The chain carries TRBV2 and TRBJ2-2, with D possibly called TRBD1 or TRBD2 (5 bases each). This CDR3 comprises 14 residues. CDR1 is SNHLY and CDR2 is FYNNEI in the germline V gene. V was pared by 5 bases and J by 5 bases, with 12 bases between.